The clone carrying this T cell receptor (beta chain) has at least ten counts. This CDR3 is also generated by other DNA sequences in the sample. Within Nashville, Tennessee resided all donors, each a Caucasian adult. Genomic DNA, for the unsorted samples, came from about 90 million PBMCs. This CDR3 comprises 15 residues. Trimming cost V 5 bases and J 1 base, with 11 bases left between them. Per germline, CDR1 SEHNR and CDR2 FQNEAQ (reference sequence). This record belongs to a study of shared clonotypes between healthy human individuals. In the source study's methods: ImmunoSEQ output held junction-only sequences without quality scores, so filtering differed. Clones were read by immunoSEQ multiplex PCR, and TCRdb kept only the in-frame ones, dropping some. The DNA was the basis for D and trimming; V, J and clone size are from that table. Among 400,000 to 550,000 clones, roughly 85% were seen once, and the ten largest hold 10% to 15%.

This TCR was recovered from a woman between 35 and 50 years old in good health. Some clones in this sample may be carry-over from other donors' samples. This sequence joins TRBV7-9 and TRBJ1-4; perhaps TRBD1 as D (5 bases). Sequenced input: PBMCs. The CDR3 bases are TGTGCCAGCAGCACCGGGGACGGAACTAATGAAAAACTGTTTTTT. Its translation: CASSTGDGTNEKLFF.